Listed here are 16 T cell receptor beta chains from one sample, sequenced in a study of blood T cell repertoires in COVID-19. The method was immunoSEQ multiplex PCR; TCRdb's version includes in-frame clones alone and lacks a portion of them. The table includes some 130,000 clones, about 86% detected once. The sample taken for sequencing was peripheral blood. These receptors were taken from a woman in her 50s who had recovered from COVID-19.

This clone came up a few times. The rearrangement uses TRBV5-1 and TRBJ1-1, with 10 bases that match TRBD1. Germline CDR1 reads SGHRS; CDR2 reads YFSETQ. The trim removed 7 bases at V and 4 bases at J, leaving 7 bases unmatched. The CDR3 is 14 residues long. CDR3 residues: CASGRDRGGTEAFF. CDR3 nucleotides: TGCGCCAGCGGGAGGGACAGGGGAGGCACTGAAGCTTTCTTT.

This sequence joins TRBV4-2 and TRBJ2-1; D not resolved. Germline values: CDR1 LGHNA, CDR2 YNFKEQ. The CDR3 runs 15 residues. The V end lost 1 base, the J end lost 9 bases, and 16 bases lay between the germline ends. The CDR3 loop is CASSQVSSLDGEQFF. The CDR3 nucleotides read TGTGCCAGCAGCCAAGTCTCGTCCCTAGACGGTGAGCAGTTCTTC.

The chain has TRBV6-5 and TRBJ2-1; 11 nucleotides agree with TRBD1. CDR1 MNHEY and CDR2 SVGAGI come from the germline V gene. This CDR3 contains 14 residues. The J segment lost 6 bases and the V segment lost 6 bases, leaving 4 bases of the junction unmatched. CDR3 coding DNA: TGTGCCAGCAGCCCGGACAGGGGGCTCAATGAGCAGTTCTTC. Translation: CASSPDRGLNEQFF.

V is TRBV5-4 and J is TRBJ1-1; D gene ambiguous. In germline, CDR1 is SGHNT, CDR2 YYREEE (reference sequence). The CDR3 loop spans 14 amino acids. The germline V and J ends were trimmed by 3 bases and 0 bases, with 9 bases remaining between them. This CDR3 is CASSSMGVNTEAFF. For the CDR3, the DNA is TGTGCCAGCAGCTCCATGGGCGTGAACACTGAAGCTTTCTTT.

The V call is TRBV30, the J call TRBJ2-1, with 12 bases lining up with TRBD2. Germline V gene lookup returns CDR1 GTSNPN and CDR2 SVGIG (reference sequence). CDR3 length: 14 amino acids. V shed 1 base and J 7 bases; nucleotides not matched to a gene: 2. The CDR3 DNA is TGTGCCTGGAGTGCGCTAGCGGGAGGGAATGAGCAGTTCTTC. Encoded protein: CAWSALAGGNEQFF.

V gene TRBV7-6 combines with J gene TRBJ1-6; no definite D call. This CDR3 has 15 amino acids. V gave up 4 bases and J gave up 5 bases, with 12 bases separating them. Germline V gene data show CDR1 as SGHVS and CDR2 as FNYEAQ. CDR3: CASSSRGRHNSPLHF. DNA of the CDR3: TGTGCCAGCAGCTCAAGAGGGAGACATAATTCACCCCTCCACTTT.

V gene TRBV20-1 combines with J gene TRBJ1-5; weak D call: TRBD1 (5 bases). This CDR3 region has 13 residues. The V end was cut by 3 bases, the J end by 6 bases, with 12 bases between. Germline lookup yields CDR1 DFQATT and CDR2 SNEGSKA (reference sequence). CDR3 in amino acids: CSASGRVGQPQHF. The CDR3 DNA reads TGCAGTGCTAGTGGCAGGGTTGGTCAGCCCCAGCATTTT.

The J gene is TRBJ1-1, the V gene TRBV9; possible D gene TRBD1, 5 bases. The CDR3 runs 14 residues. Germline CDR1 is SGDLS and CDR2 is YYNGEE. V gave up 0 bases and J gave up 4 bases, with 10 bases separating them. The CDR3 DNA is TGTGCCAGCAGCGTAGAACCCGGGGGCACTGAAGCTTTCTTT. This sequence encodes CASSVEPGGTEAFF.

This clone has a handful of counts. This sequence joins TRBV19 and TRBJ1-6; 7 bases agree with TRBD1. The CDR3 sequence is 15 residues long. V lost 7 bases and J lost 7; bases outside the gene matches: 10. CDR1 and CDR2 (germline): LNHDA, SQIVND (reference sequence). The DNA for the CDR3 is TGTGCCAGTACCGACCGGGACAGAAGAAATTCACCCCTCCACTTT. It yields the protein CASTDRDRRNSPLHF.

The chain carries TRBV7-9 and TRBJ1-1; D gene unclear. Germline V gives CDR1 SEHNR, CDR2 FQNEAQ (reference sequence). V was shortened by 5 bases and J by 1 base, with 20 bases between the two germline ends. CDR3 length equals 17 residues. The CDR3 DNA reads TGTGCCAGCAGCCCGGTCGGGAGGGCCCGATGGAACACTGAAGCTTTCTTT. It translates to CASSPVGRARWNTEAFF.

This chain links TRBV5-4 with TRBJ1-5, with a tentative D call TRBD1 (5 bases). The CDR3 loop spans 14 amino acids. Trimming stripped 0 bases from V and 7 bases from J, with 11 bases between. Germline V gene lookup returns CDR1 SGHNT and CDR2 YYREEE (reference sequence). CDR3 bases: TGTGCCAGCAGCTTGGGGGGCGCGGAACAGCCCCAGCATTTT. Residues: CASSLGGAEQPQHF.

The chain joins TRBV6-4 to TRBJ1-2; D is ambiguous. The CDR3 is 17 residues long. The ends were cut back, 0 bases at V and 5 bases at J, with 19 bases in the middle. Per germline, CDR1 MRHNA and CDR2 SNTAGT. This CDR3 is CASSDSMETLREYGYTF. The CDR3, as DNA: TGTGCCAGCAGTGACTCGATGGAAACCCTCCGGGAATATGGCTACACCTTC.

This clone was counted between two and nine times. V and J are TRBV2 and TRBJ1-4, with 7 bases fitting TRBD1. The CDR3 has 19 residues. Germline V gene sequence: CDR1 SNHLY, CDR2 FYNNEI. V dropped 1 base and J dropped 4; count of bases not matched to a gene: 15. CDR3 sequence reads: CASSEERKEGAQGNEKLFF. The CDR3 DNA sequence: TGTGCCAGCAGTGAAGAGAGGAAGGAGGGGGCGCAGGGTAATGAAAAACTGTTTTTT.

The chain carries TRBV6-1 and TRBJ1-1; weak D call: TRBD1 (5 bases). V gave up 7 bases and J gave up 1 base, with 7 bases separating them. This CDR3 spans 12 amino acids. CDR1 MNHNS and CDR2 SASEGT come from the germline V gene. The CDR3 region is CASTGGNTEAFF. Written as DNA, the CDR3 is TGTGCCAGCACGGGGGGGAACACTGAAGCTTTCTTT.

CDR3 DNA sequence: TGCGCCAGCAGCTTGGGAATTAGGCGGGACGGACGGAACACTGAAGCTTTCTTT. It codes for CASSLGIRRDGRNTEAFF. This chain connects TRBV5-1 to TRBJ1-1, with D tentatively TRBD1 (5 bases). The V end lost 0 bases, the J end lost 1 base, and 19 bases lay between the germline ends. The CDR3 length is 18 residues. Germline loops: CDR1 SGHRS, CDR2 YFSETQ. Supplemented by reference TRBV5-1 and TRBJ1-1, the full variable domain reads KAGVTQTPRYLIKTRGQQVTLSCSPISGHRSVSWYQQTPGQGLQFLFEYFSETQRNKGNFPGRFSGRQFSNSRSEMNVSTLELGDSALYLCASSLGIRRDGRNTEAFFGQGTRLTVV.

J is TRBJ2-3 and V is TRBV2; 10 nucleotides match TRBD1. Trimming removed 5 bases from V and 3 bases from J; junction bases left unmatched: 5. Germline CDR1 reads SNHLY; CDR2 reads FYNNEI. The CDR3 totals 15 residues. DNA for the CDR3: TGTGCCAGCAGTACCGGGACAGGGGTAACAGATACGCAGTATTTT. Its translation: CASSTGTGVTDTQYF. The entire variable domain, with the rest obtained from reference TRBV2 and TRBJ2-3, is as follows: EPEVTQTPSHQVTQMGQEVILRCVPISNHLYFYWYRQILGQKVEFLVSFYNNEISEKSEIFDDQFSVERPDGSNFTLKIRSTKLEDSAMYFCASSTGTGVTDTQYFGPGTRLTVL.